This T cell receptor beta chain was sequenced during a study of shared clonotypes between healthy human individuals. Study findings and constraints: Apart from blood, nothing was sampled; tissue repertoires likely differ. Some naive CD4 clonotypes, roughly 4.8%, turned up in common across a handful of donors.

CDR1 and CDR2 (germline): KGHSH, LQKENI. The V segment lost 5 bases and the J segment 4 bases; nucleotides outside the gene matches: 3. The CDR3 contains 14 residues. Sorted-subset replicate PCR reactions were performed with approximately 200 ng DNA, corresponding to roughly 30,000 T cell genomes. The table came from immunoSEQ multiplex PCR; TCRdb's copy has only in-frame clones and leaves some out. The sample contains around 2.1 million clones, under 97% of which appear only once. On this clone: Its antigen is still unknown.

Splitting the CD4+ cells yielded a CD45RA+ naive subset and a CD45RA-negative memory subset. The sequence derives from a young man in good health. The sequenced sample consisted of naive CD4+ T cells sorted from blood. Subset of the sample: CD45RA+ positively selected. The chain couples TRBV18 to TRBJ1-5, with TRBD1 matching over 9 bases. The CDR3 is CASSGGTGNQPQHF. For the CDR3, the DNA is TGTGCCAGCTCAGGTGGGACAGGGAATCAGCCCCAGCATTTT.